A selection of T cell receptor beta chains follows, all from one sample in a study of T-cell memory formation after mild COVID-19. From the 5' RACE reads, TCRdb called clonotypes with MiXCR, one entry per CDR3 protein. The sample yields about 350,000 distinct CDR3 sequences, 20% to 25% seen once. The material sequenced was PBMCs or a T cell subset sorted from them (not recorded which). The receptors were gathered from a man younger than 35 who had mild COVID-19 (a few samples of this study predate the infection). Cell type and time point are not known. CDR3s include the opening cysteine and the closing phenylalanine or tryptophan. The D gene is left open where the match is weak. Only some rows state a clone size, as once, few, many or a class for expanded clones.

V gene: TRBV4-3
J gene: TRBJ1-6
clone size: few
D gene: TRBD1
CDR3 protein: CASSQDRTGYYSPLHF
CDR3 DNA: TGCGCCAGCAGCCAAGATCGGACAGGGTATTATTCACCCCTCCACTTT

V gene: TRBV12-3/TRBV12-4
J gene: TRBJ1-2
clone size: few
D gene: NA
CDR3 protein: CASSLQAQRNGYTF
CDR3 DNA: TGTGCCAGCAGTTTACAGGCCCAAAGGAATGGCTACACCTTC

V gene: TRBV5-1
J gene: TRBJ2-1
clone size: few
D gene: NA
CDR3 protein: CASSFSWSGLYNEQFF
CDR3 DNA: TGCGCCAGCAGCTTCAGTTGGAGCGGCCTATACAATGAGCAGTTCTTC

V gene: TRBV11-2
J gene: TRBJ2-7
clone size: NA
D gene: TRBD2
CDR3 protein: CASSLGVAGGPYEQYF
CDR3 DNA: TGTGCCAGCAGCTTAGGCGTAGCGGGGGGGCCCTACGAGCAGTACTTC

V gene: TRBV5-1
J gene: TRBJ2-1
clone size: NA
D gene: TRBD2
CDR3 protein: CASSGGTSGHNEQFF
CDR3 DNA: TGCGCCAGCAGTGGGGGGACTAGCGGACACAATGAGCAGTTCTTC

V gene: TRBV15
J gene: TRBJ2-1
clone size: few
D gene: NA
CDR3 protein: CATSGGVEDNEQFF
CDR3 DNA: TGTGCCACCAGCGGAGGAGTAGAAGACAATGAGCAGTTCTTC

V gene: TRBV30
J gene: TRBJ2-1
clone size: NA
D gene: NA
CDR3 protein: CAWSATQGTGYQFF
CDR3 DNA: TGTGCCTGGAGTGCGACCCAGGGCACAGGGTATCAGTTCTTC

V gene: TRBV7-9
J gene: TRBJ1-4
clone size: NA
D gene: TRBD1
CDR3 protein: CASSFGHGTALEKLFF
CDR3 DNA: TGTGCCAGCAGCTTTGGACACGGGACAGCCCTTGAAAAACTGTTTTTT

V gene: TRBV10-3
J gene: TRBJ1-3
clone size: few
D gene: NA
CDR3 protein: CAVQAQNSGNTIYF
CDR3 DNA: TGTGCCGTCCAGGCCCAAAACTCTGGAAACACCATATATTTT

V gene: TRBV7-2
J gene: TRBJ2-6
clone size: few
D gene: TRBD1
CDR3 protein: CASSLPGQVSSGANVLTF
CDR3 DNA: TGTGCCAGCAGCCTACCGGGACAGGTTTCCTCTGGGGCCAACGTCCTGACTTTC

V gene: TRBV5-1
J gene: TRBJ2-6
clone size: many
D gene: TRBD1
CDR3 protein: CASSEGDRSSSGANVLTF
CDR3 DNA: TGCGCCAGCAGCGAAGGGGACAGATCTTCCTCTGGGGCCAACGTCCTGACTTTC

V gene: TRBV5-1
J gene: TRBJ2-7
clone size: few
D gene: TRBD2
CDR3 protein: CASSRTPITSGGRGYEQYF
CDR3 DNA: TGCGCCAGCAGCCGGACGCCCATTACTAGCGGGGGCCGCGGATACGAGCAGTACTTC

V gene: TRBV10-3
J gene: TRBJ2-5
clone size: few
D gene: TRBD2
CDR3 protein: CAISGTSGQETQYF
CDR3 DNA: TGTGCCATCAGTGGGACTAGCGGCCAAGAGACCCAGTACTTC

V gene: TRBV20-1
J gene: TRBJ1-2
clone size: many
D gene: NA
CDR3 protein: CSAGGPRYGYTF
CDR3 DNA: TGCAGTGCAGGAGGACCGCGCTATGGCTACACCTTC

V gene: TRBV11-3
J gene: TRBJ2-5
clone size: many
D gene: NA
CDR3 protein: CASSLADQETQYF
CDR3 DNA: TGTGCCAGCAGCTTAGCCGATCAAGAGACCCAGTACTTC

V gene: TRBV2
J gene: TRBJ2-3
clone size: NA
D gene: NA
CDR3 protein: CASIQSGTDTQYF
CDR3 DNA: TGTGCCAGCATCCAGAGCGGCACAGATACGCAGTATTTT

V gene: TRBV4-3
J gene: TRBJ1-2
clone size: few
D gene: NA
CDR3 protein: CASSQERDIAYYGYTF
CDR3 DNA: TGCGCCAGCAGCCAAGAACGGGATATCGCTTACTATGGCTACACCTTC

V gene: TRBV5-1
J gene: TRBJ2-1
clone size: NA
D gene: NA
CDR3 protein: CASSPQIYNEQFF
CDR3 DNA: TGCGCCAGCAGTCCCCAGATATACAATGAGCAGTTCTTC

V gene: TRBV29-1
J gene: TRBJ1-1
clone size: NA
D gene: TRBD1
CDR3 protein: CSADRGNTEAFF
CDR3 DNA: TGCAGCGCGGACAGGGGGAACACTGAAGCTTTCTTT

V gene: TRBV12-3/TRBV12-4
J gene: TRBJ2-5
clone size: few
D gene: NA
CDR3 protein: CASSRSPPEAQYF
CDR3 DNA: TGTGCCAGCAGTCGGAGTCCCCCCGAGGCCCAGTACTTC

V gene: TRBV6-5
J gene: TRBJ1-2
clone size: many
D gene: NA
CDR3 protein: CASSYSGLTGGYTF
CDR3 DNA: TGTGCCAGCAGTTACTCCGGCTTAACTGGGGGCTACACCTTC

V gene: TRBV24-1
J gene: TRBJ2-3
clone size: NA
D gene: NA
CDR3 protein: CATSGFTDTQYF
CDR3 DNA: TGTGCCACCAGTGGGTTCACAGATACGCAGTATTTT

V gene: TRBV28
J gene: TRBJ1-2
clone size: few
D gene: TRBD1
CDR3 protein: CASSFGDRANYGYTF
CDR3 DNA: TGTGCCAGCAGTTTCGGGGACAGGGCTAACTATGGCTACACCTTC

V gene: TRBV20-1
J gene: TRBJ2-1
clone size: many
D gene: TRBD2
CDR3 protein: CSADTSGGANEQFF
CDR3 DNA: TGCAGTGCAGACACTAGCGGGGGGGCTAATGAGCAGTTCTTC

V gene: TRBV6-4
J gene: TRBJ2-3
clone size: NA
D gene: NA
CDR3 protein: CASRKTPSTDTQYF
CDR3 DNA: TGTGCCAGCAGAAAGACACCTAGCACAGATACGCAGTATTTT

V gene: TRBV25-1
J gene: TRBJ2-4
clone size: NA
D gene: TRBD1
CDR3 protein: CASSPPGTGWHIQYF
CDR3 DNA: TGTGCCAGCAGTCCCCCCGGGACAGGGTGGCACATTCAGTACTTC

V gene: TRBV4-1
J gene: TRBJ1-2
clone size: few
D gene: TRBD1
CDR3 protein: CASSQQTGGNYGYTF
CDR3 DNA: TGCGCCAGCAGCCAACAAACAGGGGGCAACTATGGCTACACCTTC

V gene: TRBV7-2
J gene: TRBJ1-2
clone size: few
D gene: NA
CDR3 protein: CASSPQTYGYTF
CDR3 DNA: TGTGCCAGCAGCCCCCAGACTTATGGCTACACCTTC

V gene: TRBV6-2/TRBV6-3
J gene: TRBJ2-2
clone size: NA
D gene: NA
CDR3 protein: CASRDPYTGELFF
CDR3 DNA: TGTGCCAGCAGGGACCCTTACACCGGGGAGCTGTTTTTT

V gene: TRBV6-5
J gene: TRBJ2-5
clone size: few
D gene: NA
CDR3 protein: CASSYLPPGVRGETQYF
CDR3 DNA: TGTGCCAGCAGTTACCTGCCCCCCGGGGTCCGAGGGGAGACCCAGTACTTC

V gene: TRBV19
J gene: TRBJ1-2
clone size: few
D gene: TRBD1
CDR3 protein: CASRPGQGISYGYTF
CDR3 DNA: TGTGCCAGTAGACCGGGACAGGGGATTAGCTATGGCTACACCTTC

V gene: TRBV4-1
J gene: TRBJ1-5
clone size: NA
D gene: TRBD1
CDR3 protein: CASSTRQGLWPQHF
CDR3 DNA: TGCGCCAGCAGCACTCGACAGGGTTTGTGGCCCCAGCATTTT

V gene: TRBV7-9
J gene: TRBJ1-1
clone size: few
D gene: NA
CDR3 protein: CASSGLGTRLGNTEAFF
CDR3 DNA: TGTGCCAGCAGCGGACTGGGGACACGCTTGGGGAACACTGAAGCTTTCTTT

V gene: TRBV10-3
J gene: TRBJ1-1
clone size: NA
D gene: NA
CDR3 protein: CAISATGNTEAFF
CDR3 DNA: TGTGCCATCAGTGCCACAGGGAACACTGAAGCTTTCTTT

V gene: TRBV7-8
J gene: TRBJ1-5
clone size: NA
D gene: TRBD1
CDR3 protein: CASSPYSGGGQPQHF
CDR3 DNA: TGTGCCAGCAGCCCTTATTCAGGGGGTGGTCAGCCCCAGCATTTT

V gene: TRBV5-1
J gene: TRBJ2-1
clone size: few
D gene: NA
CDR3 protein: CASSLKNVEQFF
CDR3 DNA: TGCGCCAGCAGCCTCAAGAATGTTGAGCAGTTCTTC

V gene: TRBV29-1
J gene: TRBJ2-5
clone size: once
D gene: TRBD2
CDR3 protein: CSVRPGSGGETKYF
CDR3 DNA: TGCAGCGTCCGACCGGGTAGCGGGGGAGAGACCAAGTACTTC

V gene: TRBV12-3/TRBV12-4
J gene: TRBJ2-1
clone size: NA
D gene: NA
CDR3 protein: CAISFAQVNVQFF
CDR3 DNA: TGTGCCATCAGTTTTGCACAGGTAAATGTGCAGTTCTTC

V gene: TRBV7-2
J gene: TRBJ2-3
clone size: NA
D gene: TRBD2
CDR3 protein: CASRYNLAGATDTQYF
CDR3 DNA: TGTGCCAGCAGATATAACCTAGCGGGGGCCACAGATACGCAGTATTTT

V gene: TRBV20-1
J gene: TRBJ1-1
clone size: many
D gene: TRBD1
CDR3 protein: CSADRGRGGTMNTEAFF
CDR3 DNA: TGCAGTGCGGACAGGGGGCGCGGGGGTACCATGAACACTGAAGCTTTCTTT

V gene: TRBV7-2
J gene: TRBJ1-2
clone size: NA
D gene: TRBD1
CDR3 protein: CASRSLDRNYGYTF
CDR3 DNA: TGTGCCAGCAGGTCCTTGGACAGGAACTATGGCTACACCTTC

V gene: TRBV19
J gene: TRBJ2-1
clone size: NA
D gene: NA
CDR3 protein: CASSRGGGIEQFF
CDR3 DNA: TGTGCCAGTAGTAGGGGAGGGGGGATTGAGCAGTTCTTC

V gene: TRBV5-6
J gene: TRBJ2-2
clone size: few
D gene: TRBD1
CDR3 protein: CASSLGTGGVTGELFF
CDR3 DNA: TGTGCAAGCAGCTTGGGGACAGGGGGAGTAACCGGGGAGCTGTTTTTT

V gene: TRBV20-1
J gene: TRBJ2-5
clone size: few
D gene: TRBD2
CDR3 protein: CSARDTGGAGETQYF
CDR3 DNA: TGCAGTGCTAGAGATACGGGGGGGGCTGGGGAGACCCAGTACTTC

V gene: TRBV7-2
J gene: TRBJ2-5
clone size: few
D gene: NA
CDR3 protein: CASSTWITIGETQYF
CDR3 DNA: TGTGCCAGCAGCACCTGGATCACGATTGGGGAGACCCAGTACTTC

V gene: TRBV12-3/TRBV12-4
J gene: TRBJ2-3
clone size: few
D gene: TRBD2
CDR3 protein: CASRPSGGTDTQYF
CDR3 DNA: TGTGCCAGCAGACCTAGCGGGGGCACAGATACGCAGTATTTT

V gene: TRBV28
J gene: TRBJ1-1
clone size: NA
D gene: NA
CDR3 protein: CAVQRGLNTEAFF
CDR3 DNA: TGTGCCGTTCAAAGGGGATTGAACACTGAAGCTTTCTTT

V gene: TRBV4-1
J gene: TRBJ1-4
clone size: few
D gene: TRBD1
CDR3 protein: CASSQATGGATNEKLFF
CDR3 DNA: TGCGCCAGCAGCCAAGCGACAGGGGGCGCAACTAATGAAAAACTGTTTTTT

V gene: TRBV9
J gene: TRBJ2-5
clone size: many
D gene: NA
CDR3 protein: CASSDSGVQETQYF
CDR3 DNA: TGTGCCAGCAGCGATTCGGGGGTCCAAGAGACCCAGTACTTC

V gene: TRBV20-1
J gene: TRBJ1-1
clone size: many
D gene: NA
CDR3 protein: CSARRTEAFF
CDR3 DNA: TGCAGTGCTAGGCGGACTGAAGCTTTCTTT

V gene: TRBV7-9
J gene: TRBJ2-7
clone size: few
D gene: NA
CDR3 protein: CASTPTDYEQYF
CDR3 DNA: TGTGCCAGCACTCCGACGGACTACGAGCAGTACTTC

V gene: TRBV3-1
J gene: TRBJ2-6
clone size: few
D gene: NA
CDR3 protein: CASSRTGANVLTF
CDR3 DNA: TGTGCCAGCAGCCGGACTGGGGCCAACGTCCTGACTTTC